This record concerns one T cell receptor beta chain sequence. Looked up from germline, CDR1 is MNHEY and CDR2 is SMNVEV (reference sequence). CDR3 length equals 15 residues. The junction had 8 bases not matched to a gene; V was cut back by 6 bases and J by 3 bases. Clones were sequenced by immunoSEQ multiplex PCR, and TCRdb holds only the in-frame ones, with some missing. The data hold approximately 760,000 clones, with 75% to 90% observed a single time. This sample is drawn from a study of shared T cell receptors in the human thymus. The same data also contributed to another study, on human thymus T cells. In that study: Immunologically healthy infants in Finland undergoing congenital heart defect surgery were the donors. Resections from corrective heart surgery supplied the thymus tissue. Repertoires from thymus and blood appeared to show biased V and J gene usage. Related research reported highly overlapping thymic repertoires among unrelated individuals.

The origin of this receptor is a girl less than two years old with a congenital heart defect. This sequence joins TRBV27 and TRBJ1-2, with 9 bases aligning to TRBD1. The sample was thymocytes. CDR3 coding DNA: TGTGCCAGCAGAACGTGGGACAGGGAGGACTATGGCTACACCTTC. Its protein is CASRTWDREDYGYTF.